This T cell receptor (beta chain) originates from a study of shared clonotypes between healthy human individuals. CDR3 length: 13 residues. Germline V lookup: CDR1 MGHRA, CDR2 YSYEKL. V gave up 0 bases and J gave up 6 bases, with 8 bases separating them. Naivety among CD8 cells was defined by CD45RO negativity and positive CCR7 selection, thereby excluding terminally differentiated effector memory CD45RA+ cells. Per the study methods: From ImmunoSEQ came sequences covering only the junction and carrying no quality scores, so filtering differed. Clones were read by immunoSEQ multiplex PCR, and TCRdb kept only the in-frame ones, dropping some. The D gene and trimming were derived from the DNA, and the V and J assignments and clone size from that table. The sample contains about 2 million clones, around 96% of which appear only once.

The clonotype comes from a man aged 18-30 years in good health. This chain links TRBV4-1 with TRBJ1-2; TRBD1 might be the D (5 bases). Sequencing was done on a sample of naive CD8+ T cells sorted from blood. CDR3 loop: CASSQDWGDGYTF. Here the CDR3 DNA reads TGCGCCAGCAGCCAAGATTGGGGGGATGGCTACACCTTC.